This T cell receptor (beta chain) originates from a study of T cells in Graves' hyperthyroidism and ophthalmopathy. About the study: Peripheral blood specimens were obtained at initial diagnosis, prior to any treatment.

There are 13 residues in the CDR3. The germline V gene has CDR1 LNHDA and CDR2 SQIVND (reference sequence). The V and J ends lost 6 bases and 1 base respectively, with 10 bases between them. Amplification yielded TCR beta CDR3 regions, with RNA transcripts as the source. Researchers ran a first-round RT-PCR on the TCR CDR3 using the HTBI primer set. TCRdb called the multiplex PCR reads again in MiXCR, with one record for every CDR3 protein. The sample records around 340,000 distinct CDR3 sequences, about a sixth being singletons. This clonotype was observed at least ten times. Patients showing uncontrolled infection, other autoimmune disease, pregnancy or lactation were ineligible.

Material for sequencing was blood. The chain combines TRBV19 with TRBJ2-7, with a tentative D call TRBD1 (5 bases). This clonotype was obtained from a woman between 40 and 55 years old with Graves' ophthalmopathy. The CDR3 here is CASRAGASYEQYF. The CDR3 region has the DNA TGTGCCAGTAGAGCTGGGGCTTCCTACGAGCAGTACTTC.